A selection of T cell receptor beta chains follows, all from one sample in a study of T cells of healthy individuals. One entry per CDR3 protein results from TCRdb running MiXCR on the 5' RACE reads. The sample lists some 69,000 distinct CDR3 sequences; 15% to 20% were seen once. The receptor source for this set is a human donor in good health. Both conserved end residues are part of each CDR3. A D gene is named only where the DNA matches it firmly. Some rows mark clone size as missing; the rest say once, few, many or name a class of expanded clone.

NA	TRBV7-9	NA	TRBJ2-7	TGTGCCAGCAGCCTCTCGACAGGCTCCTACGAGCAGTACTTC	CASSLSTGSYEQYF
NA	TRBV5-6	NA	TRBJ1-1	TGTGCCAGCAGCTTGGGCCGGGGCCGAGGACGGACTGAAGCTTTCTTT	CASSLGRGRGRTEAFF
NA	TRBV7-9	many	TRBJ1-5	TGTGCCAGCAGGCGGGGGGGCGGCCAGCCCCAGCATTTT	CASRRGGGQPQHF
NA	TRBV28	many	TRBJ2-4	TGTGCCAGCGTCGGAGGGTTAGCCAAAAACATTCAGTACTTC	CASVGGLAKNIQYF
NA	TRBV18	NA	TRBJ2-3	TGTGCCAGCTCACGGGACCAGGGAGGCTACACAGATACGCAGTATTTT	CASSRDQGGYTDTQYF
TRBD2	TRBV20-1	many	TRBJ2-3	TGCAGTGCTAAAAGGACTAGCGGAATCACAGATACGCAGTATTTT	CSAKRTSGITDTQYF
NA	TRBV7-2	NA	TRBJ2-3	TGTGCCAGCAGCTTACCCTCATGGGGGGCGGGAACGCAGTATTTT	CASSLPSWGAGTQYF
TRBD2	TRBV2	NA	TRBJ2-5	TGTGCCAGCAGCCCTACTAGCGGGAGGTACCAAGAGACCCAGTACTTC	CASSPTSGRYQETQYF
NA	TRBV12-3/TRBV12-4	NA	TRBJ1-6	TGTGCCAGCAGTTTGCAAAATTCACCCCTCCACTTT	CASSLQNSPLHF
NA	TRBV29-1	NA	TRBJ2-7	TGCAGCGTTGGGGACCAGGCAGGACCGCGGGAGCAGTACTTC	CSVGDQAGPREQYF
NA	TRBV28	many	TRBJ2-7	TGTGCCAGCAGTTTGGATAGGGGGCTAGCAAGCGGGTATGGGCGCGAGCAGTACTTC	CASSLDRGLASGYGREQYF
NA	TRBV6-1	many	TRBJ2-7	TGTGCCAGCAGGGCGGACCTGATTTTACCCGACGAGCAGTACTTC	CASRADLILPDEQYF
NA	TRBV27	NA	TRBJ2-1	TGTGCCAGCAGTCCACTAGGGGACAATGAGCAGTTCTTC	CASSPLGDNEQFF
NA	TRBV7-9	many	TRBJ1-2	TGTGCCAGCAGCGCCGCAGCAGACTATGGCTACACCTTC	CASSAAADYGYTF
NA	TRBV5-1	NA	TRBJ2-1	TGCGCCAGCAGCTTGGTGCCGGCCAGCTCCTACAATGAGCAGTTCTTC	CASSLVPASSYNEQFF
TRBD1	TRBV6-4	many	TRBJ1-2	TGTGCCAGCAGTGACACGGGACAGGGGGTTAATGGCTACACCTTC	CASSDTGQGVNGYTF
TRBD1	TRBV7-9	NA	TRBJ2-2	TGTGCCAGCAGCTTAAGGGGACAGTTAACCGGGGAGCTGTTTTTT	CASSLRGQLTGELFF
TRBD2	TRBV6-2/TRBV6-3	many	TRBJ2-1	TGTGCCAGCAGTTACTCAGCCCCGGCGGGGGTCTACAATGAGCAGTTCTTC	CASSYSAPAGVYNEQFF
NA	TRBV19	NA	TRBJ2-3	TGTGCCAGTAGTATAGGCCTAGCTGATACGCAGTATTTT	CASSIGLADTQYF
TRBD2	TRBV4-3	few	TRBJ2-7	TGCGCCAGCAGCCAAGATCTCCCGAGCGGGAGGCGATACGAGCAGTACTTC	CASSQDLPSGRRYEQYF
TRBD1	TRBV9	few	TRBJ2-2	TGTGCCAGCAGCGCCCTCAAGACAGGGGCCACCGGGGAGCTGTTTTTT	CASSALKTGATGELFF
TRBD2	TRBV20-1	many	TRBJ2-5	TGCAGTGCTAGACTAGCGGGGAAAGAGACCCAGTACTTC	CSARLAGKETQYF
NA	TRBV2	few	TRBJ1-4	TGTGCCAGCAGTGAAGGGGTAGGGACAACTAATGAAAAACTGTTTTTT	CASSEGVGTTNEKLFF
NA	TRBV5-1	NA	TRBJ1-4	TGCGCCAGCAGCTTGGGTTGGACAGCAAATGAATGGGAAAAACTGTTTTTT	CASSLGWTANEWEKLFF
TRBD1	TRBV29-1	NA	TRBJ1-6	TGCAGCGTTATAACAGGGGGTAATTCACCCCTCCACTTT	CSVITGGNSPLHF
NA	TRBV19	few	TRBJ1-1	TGTGCCAGTAGTATAGACCCGACAGTTAACACTGAAGCTTTCTTT	CASSIDPTVNTEAFF
NA	TRBV30	many	TRBJ2-2	TGTGCCTGGAGTGTACTTCACGGGGAGCTGTTTTTT	CAWSVLHGELFF
NA	TRBV28	NA	TRBJ2-7	TGTGCCAGCAGTTTATCAGCAGAACGCGAGCAGTACTTC	CASSLSAEREQYF
TRBD2	TRBV7-9	once	TRBJ2-7	TGTGCCAGCAGCTTAAAGGGGACTAGCGGGGTTTACGAGCAGTACTTC	CASSLKGTSGVYEQYF
TRBD1	TRBV5-4	few	TRBJ2-1	TGTGCCAGCAGCAACGCCGGGACAGGGGAGAAGCAGTTCTTC	CASSNAGTGEKQFF
TRBD1	TRBV12-3/TRBV12-4	many	TRBJ1-5	TGTGCCAGCAGTACAGGGGGGAATAGCAATCAGCCCCAGCATTTT	CASSTGGNSNQPQHF
NA	TRBV9	many	TRBJ2-2	TGTGCCAGCAGCCCTCGTACGGAGGGTATGAACACCGGGGAGCTGTTTTTT	CASSPRTEGMNTGELFF
TRBD2	TRBV7-3	many	TRBJ2-1	TGTGCCAGCACCTTAGGGGGTTCCAGCGGGAGGGGAAATGAGCAGTTCTTC	CASTLGGSSGRGNEQFF
TRBD1	TRBV6-1	NA	TRBJ2-7	TGTGCCAGCAGCCACGACAGGGCATACGAGCAGTACTTC	CASSHDRAYEQYF
NA	TRBV25-1	many	TRBJ2-3	TGTGCCAGCAGTGACTACCAAACAGATACGCAGTATTTT	CASSDYQTDTQYF
NA	TRBV18	few	TRBJ1-2	TGTGCCAGCTCACCAGGCACTAACTATGGCTACACCTTC	CASSPGTNYGYTF
NA	TRBV15	many	TRBJ2-7	TGTGCCACCAGCAGAGAAGACTGGAGTTACGAGCAGTACTTC	CATSREDWSYEQYF
NA	TRBV4-1	few	TRBJ2-5	TGCGCCAGCAGCCAAGAAGGCAGACGGGTAGCAAAGACCCAGTACTTC	CASSQEGRRVAKTQYF
NA	TRBV7-8	many	TRBJ1-5	TGTGCCAGCAGCCCCCGGGATAGCAATCAGCCCCAGCATTTT	CASSPRDSNQPQHF
NA	TRBV28	few	TRBJ2-2	TGTGCCAGCAGTTTGGTACGAGAATCTGGGGAGCTGTTTTTT	CASSLVRESGELFF
TRBD1	TRBV25-1	few	TRBJ2-1	TGTGCCAGCAGTGAGCCGGGACAGGGTGAGAATGAGCAGTTCTTC	CASSEPGQGENEQFF
NA	TRBV29-1	NA	TRBJ1-4	TGCAGCGTTGAATCTGGGCAGAATGAAAAACTGTTTTTT	CSVESGQNEKLFF
NA	TRBV25-1	NA	TRBJ2-3	TGTGCCAGCAGATCAGGGAGCACAGATACGCAGTATTTT	CASRSGSTDTQYF
NA	TRBV3-1	many	TRBJ2-2	TGTGCCAGCAGCCCCACAGGGACAATGAACACCGGGGAGCTGTTTTTT	CASSPTGTMNTGELFF
TRBD1	TRBV4-1	NA	TRBJ1-3	TGCGCCAGCAGCCAAAGCCAGGGGGCAAGCTCTGGAAACACCATATATTTT	CASSQSQGASSGNTIYF
TRBD2	TRBV12-3/TRBV12-4	NA	TRBJ2-1	TGTGCCAGCAGCATATACAGTTTAGCGGGATATAGCTCCTACAATGAGCAGTTCTTC	CASSIYSLAGYSSYNEQFF
TRBD1	TRBV10-1	NA	TRBJ2-3	TGCGCCAGCAGTGAGCCAGGGGGAAATCGAGATACGCAGTATTTT	CASSEPGGNRDTQYF
NA	TRBV20-1	many	TRBJ1-2	TGCAGTGCTGGGGGTGGGGAGAACTATGGCTACACCTTC	CSAGGGENYGYTF
TRBD1	TRBV2	few	TRBJ1-1	TGTGCCAGCAGTGACCCCCCGGGACAGTTGAACACTGAAGCTTTCTTT	CASSDPPGQLNTEAFF
NA	TRBV12-3/TRBV12-4	many	TRBJ1-2	TGTGCCAGCAGTTTGGGGAGGCTTGGCTACACCTTC	CASSLGRLGYTF
NA	TRBV24-1	many	TRBJ2-1	TGTGCCACCAGTGATCGCACGAGCTCCTACAATGAGCAGTTCTTC	CATSDRTSSYNEQFF
NA	TRBV27	few	TRBJ1-4	TGTGCCAGCAGCTCTACTTTTGCAACTAATGAAAAACTGTTTTTT	CASSSTFATNEKLFF
NA	TRBV2	many	TRBJ1-1	TGTGCCAGCAGGGAGGAGGGCACTGAAGCTTTCTTT	CASREEGTEAFF
NA	TRBV6-1	NA	TRBJ1-4	TGTGCCAGCAGTGAAGGGATAATTGAGGCCGTTCATTTT	CASSEGIIEAVHF
TRBD2	TRBV20-1	few	TRBJ2-3	TGCAGTGCTAGAGGGGGACTAGCGGGAGTCGATACGCAGTATTTT	CSARGGLAGVDTQYF
NA	TRBV12-3/TRBV12-4	few	TRBJ2-3	TGTGCCAGCAGCCCCGCCGCGGTAGATACGCAGTATTTT	CASSPAAVDTQYF
NA	TRBV6-5	NA	TRBJ1-1	TGTGCCAGCAGTTCTTGGACTGAAGCTTTCTTT	CASSSWTEAFF
NA	TRBV5-6	NA	TRBJ2-3	TGTGCCAGCAGCTTGGTGGACTTCACAGATACGCAGTATTTT	CASSLVDFTDTQYF
TRBD2	TRBV20-1	NA	TRBJ2-3	TGCAGTGCCTTCAGGGCGGGAGGGCGTCGGGGTACGCAGTATTTT	CSAFRAGGRRGTQYF